The rows below give T cell receptor beta chains drawn from one sample of a study of blood T cell repertoires in COVID-19. Libraries were prepared by immunoSEQ multiplex PCR; TCRdb keeps only in-frame clonotypes and omits some of them. The sample includes some 90,000 clones, approximately 87% seen only once; the top ten take roughly 11%. The sample comprised peripheral blood. The receptors here all came from a human donor in a cohort sampled during active COVID-19. CDR3s include the opening cysteine and the closing phenylalanine or tryptophan. The order of the fields is clone size, J gene, V gene, D gene, CDR3 protein, CDR3 DNA. A D gene is named only where the DNA matches it firmly. Size values are once, few and many counts, or a class for expanded clones, and some rows have none.

clone_size: once
j_call: TRBJ2-7
v_call: TRBV7-8
d_call: TRBD2
cdr3_aa: CASNIGLAGHGEQYF
cdr3_nt: TGTGCCAGCAACATCGGACTAGCGGGGCATGGCGAGCAGTACTTC

clone_size: NA
j_call: TRBJ2-1
v_call: TRBV7-2
d_call: TRBD2
cdr3_aa: CASSRTSGRHEQFF
cdr3_nt: TGTGCCAGCAGCCGGACTAGCGGGAGGCATGAGCAGTTCTTC

clone_size: many
j_call: TRBJ2-2
v_call: TRBV5-1
d_call: TRBD1
cdr3_aa: CASSFGGRGLTGELFF
cdr3_nt: TGCGCCAGCAGCTTCGGTGGCAGGGGGCTCACCGGGGAGCTGTTTTTT

clone_size: NA
j_call: TRBJ1-2
v_call: TRBV7-2
d_call: NA
cdr3_aa: CASSSPGYGYTF
cdr3_nt: TGTGCCAGCAGCTCACCGGGGTATGGCTACACCTTC

clone_size: many
j_call: TRBJ1-1
v_call: TRBV4-3
d_call: TRBD1
cdr3_aa: CASSQDSRQGVSSFF
cdr3_nt: TGCGCCAGCAGCCAAGATTCAAGACAGGGGGTTTCTTCTTTCTTT

clone_size: NA
j_call: TRBJ1-4
v_call: TRBV3-1/TRBV3-2
d_call: TRBD1
cdr3_aa: CASSPGTGVEKLFF
cdr3_nt: TGTGCCAGCAGCCCAGGGACAGGGGTAGAAAAACTGTTTTTT

clone_size: few
j_call: TRBJ2-1
v_call: TRBV5-4
d_call: TRBD2
cdr3_aa: CASISGDYNEQFF
cdr3_nt: TGTGCCAGCATCAGCGGGGACTACAATGAGCAGTTCTTC

clone_size: NA
j_call: TRBJ1-6
v_call: TRBV15
d_call: NA
cdr3_aa: CATSREGRVNSPLHF
cdr3_nt: TGTGCCACCAGCAGAGAAGGCAGGGTCAATTCACCCCTCCACTTT

clone_size: NA
j_call: TRBJ2-1
v_call: TRBV24-1
d_call: TRBD2
cdr3_aa: CATSDGLAGVSYNEQFF
cdr3_nt: TGTGCCACCAGCGACGGACTAGCGGGAGTGTCCTACAATGAGCAGTTCTTC

clone_size: NA
j_call: TRBJ1-5
v_call: TRBV30
d_call: NA
cdr3_aa: CAWSVGGASQPQHF
cdr3_nt: TGTGCCTGGAGTGTCGGGGGGGCGAGTCAGCCCCAGCATTTT

clone_size: NA
j_call: TRBJ2-5
v_call: TRBV9
d_call: TRBD1
cdr3_aa: CASSPRQGREETQYF
cdr3_nt: TGTGCCAGCAGCCCCCGACAGGGGCGGGAAGAGACCCAGTACTTC

clone_size: NA
j_call: TRBJ2-3
v_call: TRBV11-2
d_call: NA
cdr3_aa: CASSLRDPGLIPDTQYF
cdr3_nt: TGTGCCAGCAGCCTCCGGGATCCGGGACTGATACCAGATACGCAGTATTTT

clone_size: NA
j_call: TRBJ2-5
v_call: TRBV5-1
d_call: TRBD1
cdr3_aa: CASSRAGTGQETQYF
cdr3_nt: TGCGCCAGCAGCAGAGCCGGGACAGGGCAAGAGACCCAGTACTTC

clone_size: NA
j_call: TRBJ1-3
v_call: TRBV11-2
d_call: NA
cdr3_aa: CASSPGGSGNTIYF
cdr3_nt: TGTGCCAGCAGCCCAGGAGGGTCTGGAAACACCATATATTTT

clone_size: NA
j_call: TRBJ1-2
v_call: TRBV15
d_call: TRBD1
cdr3_aa: CATSGDRVGGYTF
cdr3_nt: TGTGCCACCAGCGGGGACAGGGTTGGAGGCTACACCTTC

clone_size: NA
j_call: TRBJ1-4
v_call: TRBV9
d_call: NA
cdr3_aa: CASSVGTTGGNEKLFF
cdr3_nt: TGTGCCAGCAGCGTAGGAACGACAGGTGGTAATGAAAAACTGTTTTTT